These 29 T cell receptor beta chains originate from one sample sequenced in a study of blood T cell repertoires in COVID-19. The data were produced by immunoSEQ multiplex PCR, yet TCRdb's version contains in-frame clones alone and is incomplete. The sample yields more than 95,000 clones, under 90% seen once. Sequencing was done on a sample of peripheral blood. The origin of the receptors is a man aged 80 or over with acute or convalescent COVID-19.

The V and J genes are TRBV28 and TRBJ1-5; D is possibly TRBD1 (5 bases). The germline CDR1 and CDR2 sequences are MDHEN and SYDVKM. The length of the CDR3 is 14 residues. The ends were cut back, 5 bases at V and 5 bases at J, with 13 bases in the middle. This CDR3 reads CASSLDQGYQPQHF. The CDR3 bases are TGTGCCAGCAGTCTTGACCAGGGATATCAGCCCCAGCATTTT. Full variable domain (missing parts from reference TRBV28 and TRBJ1-5): DVKVTQSSRYLVKRTGEKVFLECVQDMDHENMFWYRQDPGLGLRLIYFSYDVKMKEKGDIPEGYSVSREKKERFSLILESASTNQTSMYLCASSLDQGYQPQHFGDGTRLSIL.

This chain connects TRBV6-5 to TRBJ2-1; 12 bases are a match to TRBD2. The germline CDR1 and CDR2 sequences are MNHEY and SVGAGI. The CDR3 covers 14 residues. Losses at the gene ends were 5 bases for V and 7 bases for J; bases not matched to a gene: 3. CDR3: CASSTSGRYNEQFF. CDR3 bases: TGTGCCAGCAGTACTAGCGGGAGGTATAATGAGCAGTTCTTC.

The gene calls are TRBV19 and TRBJ1-2; 8 bases line up with TRBD1. V was clipped by 6 bases and J by 6 bases; unmatched bases: 18. The CDR3 is made up of 17 amino acids. The V gene's germline CDR1 is LNHDA and CDR2 SQIVND (reference sequence). The chain's CDR3 is CASSPDRTGIRVNGYTF. The DNA for the CDR3 is TGTGCCAGTAGCCCGGACCGGACAGGGATAAGGGTAAATGGCTACACCTTC. Combining the CDR3 with reference TRBV19 and TRBJ1-2 gives the whole variable domain DGGITQSPKYLFRKEGQNVTLSCEQNLNHDAMYWYRQDPGQGLRLIYYSQIVNDFQKGDIAEGYSVSREKKESFPLTVTSAQKNPTAFYLCASSPDRTGIRVNGYTFGSGTRLTVV.

The sample holds a few counts of this clone. J is TRBJ2-1 and V is TRBV27; 13 bases map to TRBD2. Germline V CDR1 and CDR2: MNHEY, SMNVEV (reference sequence). J lost 5 bases, V lost 2 bases, and 3 bases had no gene match. CDR3 length equals 16 residues. In DNA, the CDR3 is TGTGCCAGCAGTTTAACCGGACTAGCGGGGGACAATGAGCAGTTCTTC. Protein sequence: CASSLTGLAGDNEQFF.

V is TRBV7-2 and J is TRBJ1-2; TRBD1 matches 7 bases. Per the germline V gene, CDR1 is SGHTA and CDR2 is FQGNSA. The ends lost 5 bases at V and 4 bases at J; junction bases unmatched: 4. The length of the CDR3 is 13 residues. The CDR3 DNA reads TGTGCCAGCAGCCTTAGACAGGGCTATGGCTACACCTTC. Translation: CASSLRQGYGYTF. The complete variable domain, with remaining parts taken from reference TRBV7-2 and TRBJ1-2, reads GAGVSQSPSNKVTEKGKDVELRCDPISGHTALYWYRQSLGQGLEFLIYFQGNSAPDKSGLPSDRFSAERTGGSVSTLTIQRTQQEDSAVYLCASSLRQGYGYTFGSGTRLTVV.

The genes are TRBV28 and TRBJ2-1; the match to TRBD2 covers 7 bases. Per germline, CDR1 MDHEN and CDR2 SYDVKM. This CDR3 comprises 17 residues. V lost 5 bases, J lost 12 bases, and 22 bases stayed unmatched. The CDR3: CASSPAGDVGLGQGQFF. The CDR3 bases are TGTGCCAGCAGTCCCGCGGGGGACGTCGGCCTCGGACAAGGGCAGTTCTTC.

The rearrangement links TRBV7-8 to TRBJ1-4, with D possibly being TRBD1 (6 bases). The CDR3 runs 15 residues. The germline CDR1 and CDR2 sequences are SGHVS and FQNEAQ. V lost 5 bases and J 4 bases, leaving 14 bases between the germline ends. The CDR3 loop reads CASSREQGFNEKLFF. In DNA, the CDR3 is TGTGCCAGCAGCCGAGAACAGGGCTTTAATGAAAAACTGTTTTTT. The whole variable domain, filled in from reference TRBV7-8 and TRBJ1-4, reads GAGVSQSPRYKVAKRGQDVALRCDPISGHVSLFWYQQALGQGPEFLTYFQNEAQLDKSGLPSDRFFAERPEGSVSTLKIQRTQQEDSAVYLCASSREQGFNEKLFFGSGTQLSVL.

The chain links TRBV4-1 to TRBJ2-3; TRBD1 matches 10 bases. V dropped 5 bases and J dropped 1; count of bases not matched to a gene: 6. The CDR3 is 16 amino acids. CDR1 and CDR2 (germline): MGHRA, YSYEKL. The CDR3 is CASSLPGTGGTDTQYF. The CDR3 nucleotides read TGCGCCAGCAGCTTACCCGGGACAGGGGGCACAGATACGCAGTATTTT.

V and J are TRBV5-1 and TRBJ2-3; no firm D call. The germline V gene has CDR1 SGHRS and CDR2 YFSETQ. This CDR3 is 17 amino acids long. V was shortened by 3 bases and J by 4 bases, with 21 bases between the two germline ends. The CDR3 loop reads CASSSAVRFSLADTQYF. Here the CDR3 DNA reads TGCGCCAGCAGCTCCGCTGTACGGTTCTCCTTGGCAGATACGCAGTATTTT.

J is TRBJ2-7 and V is TRBV5-1; 10 bases fit TRBD1. The length of the CDR3 is 15 residues. Germline values: CDR1 SGHRS, CDR2 YFSETQ. V lost 4 bases and J lost 3; bases outside the gene matches: 7. CDR3 sequence reads: CASSPRGQGNYEQYF. CDR3 DNA: TGCGCCAGCAGCCCAAGGGGACAGGGGAACTACGAGCAGTACTTC.

This clone was detected only once. V usage is TRBV24-1 and J usage is TRBJ2-1; 10 bases line up with TRBD2. The CDR3 totals 16 residues. Trimming cost V 7 bases and J 7 bases; bases outside gene matches: 12. Germline CDR1 and CDR2: KGHDR and SFDVKD. For the CDR3, the DNA is TGTGCCACCAGCGAGGGGCTAGCGGGAGAAGGGAATGAGCAGTTCTTC. Protein product: CATSEGLAGEGNEQFF.

The chain uses TRBV5-1 and TRBJ1-2, with D perhaps matching TRBD1 (5 bases). The CDR3 sequence is 13 residues long. In germline, CDR1 is SGHRS, CDR2 YFSETQ. Trimming took off 3 bases at V and 2 bases at J, with 8 bases between the two ends. CDR3 nucleotides: TGCGCCAGCAGCTCGACAGAGAACTATGGCTACACCTTC. Translating gives CASSSTENYGYTF. Variable domain in full (rest from reference TRBV5-1 and TRBJ1-2): KAGVTQTPRYLIKTRGQQVTLSCSPISGHRSVSWYQQTPGQGLQFLFEYFSETQRNKGNFPGRFSGRQFSNSRSEMNVSTLELGDSALYLCASSSTENYGYTFGSGTRLTVV.

The chain recombines TRBV5-1 with TRBJ1-2; D not resolved. Germline assignment: CDR1 SGHRS and CDR2 YFSETQ. The V end was cut by 0 bases, the J end by 4 bases, with 10 bases between. There are 14 residues in the CDR3. The CDR3 sequence is CASSLESKSYGYTF. As DNA, the CDR3 is TGCGCCAGCAGCTTGGAATCAAAATCCTATGGCTACACCTTC. Together with reference TRBV5-1 and TRBJ1-2, the CDR3 gives the full variable domain: KAGVTQTPRYLIKTRGQQVTLSCSPISGHRSVSWYQQTPGQGLQFLFEYFSETQRNKGNFPGRFSGRQFSNSRSEMNVSTLELGDSALYLCASSLESKSYGYTFGSGTRLTVV.

The V and J genes are TRBV6-6 and TRBJ1-5, with D possibly TRBD1 on 6 matching bases. Between the trimmed V and J ends, which lost 6 bases and 0 bases, there was a span of 12 bases. CDR3 size: 15 residues. Germline CDR1 is MNHNY and CDR2 is SVGAGI (reference sequence). CDR3 in amino acids: CASRLGQYSNQPQHF. CDR3 DNA: TGTGCCAGCAGATTAGGACAGTATAGCAATCAGCCCCAGCATTTT.

J is TRBJ1-1 and V is TRBV3-1 (or the pseudogene TRBV3-2); perhaps TRBD1 as D (5 bases). The V gene's germline CDR1 is LGHDT and CDR2 YNNKEL (reference sequence). The CDR3 has 12 amino acids. V was cut by 2 bases and J by 7 bases, with 8 bases left in between. The CDR3: CASSQSGFEAFF. The CDR3 nucleotides read TGTGCCAGCAGCCAATCAGGGTTTGAAGCTTTCTTT.

The rearrangement links TRBV25-1 to TRBJ2-7; D might be TRBD2 (5 bases). Between the trimmed V and J ends, which lost 4 bases and 7 bases, there was a span of 14 bases. CDR3 length: 13 amino acids. Germline V gene data show CDR1 as MGHDK and CDR2 as SYGVNS. The CDR3 sequence: CASSGTSAGEQYF. The CDR3 DNA reads as TGTGCCAGCAGTGGGACTTCAGCCGGGGAGCAGTACTTC.

This sequence joins TRBV5-4 and TRBJ1-2; no reliable D call. Deletions cut 0 bases from V and 5 bases from J, with 11 bases between. From germline, CDR1 is SGHNT and CDR2 YYREEE (reference sequence). The length of the CDR3 is 14 residues. CDR3 bases: TGTGCCAGCAGCTTGGATAATGGAGGGTATGGCTACACCTTC. This gives the protein CASSLDNGGYGYTF.

The V gene is TRBV23-1, the J gene TRBJ2-7, with D hard to call. TRBV23-1 is classed as an ORF, of uncertain function. V was cut by 4 bases and J by 3 bases, with 13 bases left in between. The length of the CDR3 is 14 residues. The CDR3 DNA follows: TGCGCCAGCAGTCTCCTCCTAGACTGCTACGAGCAGTACTTC. It specifies CASSLLLDCYEQYF.

This sequence joins TRBV10-3 and TRBJ2-7; no reliable D call. The CDR3 consists of 12 residues. V was trimmed by 3 bases and J by 3 bases, leaving 6 bases between them. Germline assignment: CDR1 ENHRY and CDR2 SYGVKD. In DNA form, the CDR3 reads TGTGCCATCAGTGAAGAGAGCTACGAGCAGTACTTC. It specifies CAISEESYEQYF.

The DNA of the CDR3 is TGTGCCAGCTCACCAGGGACACAAACCTACGAGCAGTACTTC. This sequence encodes CASSPGTQTYEQYF. The chain is built from TRBV18 and TRBJ2-7, with D tentatively TRBD1 (6 bases). CDR3 length: 14 residues. Looked up from germline, CDR1 is KGHSH and CDR2 is LQKENI. Trimming shortened V by 2 bases and J by 2 bases, and 10 bases separated the two germline ends.

This rearrangement joins TRBV2 to TRBJ2-4; 9 bases are shared with TRBD2. J lost 1 base, V lost 1 base, and 2 bases had no gene match. Germline V gene data show CDR1 as SNHLY and CDR2 as FYNNEI. The CDR3 is 16 residues long. This CDR3 reads CASSEGLAGAKNIQYF. The CDR3 bases are TGTGCCAGCAGTGAAGGTCTAGCGGGGGCCAAAAACATTCAGTACTTC.

The chain uses TRBV28 and TRBJ2-3, with 10 bases that match TRBD2. V shed 6 bases and J 0 bases; nucleotides not matched to a gene: 12. Germline V gene data show CDR1 as MDHEN and CDR2 as SYDVKM. This CDR3 comprises 18 residues. The CDR3 is CASSLGGALAGSTDTQYF. CDR3 nucleotide sequence: TGTGCCAGCAGCTTGGGGGGGGCACTAGCGGGAAGCACAGATACGCAGTATTTT.

In this sample, this clone turned up a few times. At one of its ends the junction is not consistent with the germline gene, which may arise from a read error. This chain uses TRBV7-7 with TRBJ2-1; D not certain. The CDR3 loop spans 14 amino acids. CDR1 is SSHAT and CDR2 is FNYEAQ in the germline V gene (reference sequence). CDR3 coding DNA: TGTGCTAGCAGCCGCTCGAGCTCCTACAATGAGCAGTTCTTC. It specifies CASSRSSSYNEQFF. Complete variable domain (other parts from reference TRBV7-7 and TRBJ2-1): GAGVSQSPRYKVTKRGQDVTLRCDPISSHATLYWYQQALGQGPEFLTYFNYEAQPDKSGLPSDRFSAERPEGSISTLTIQRTEQRDSAMYRCASSRSSSYNEQFFGPGTRLTVL.

The V and J genes are TRBV5-1 and TRBJ2-2; D uncertain. Looked up from germline, CDR1 is SGHRS and CDR2 is YFSETQ. The CDR3 runs 15 residues. Trimming removed 0 bases from V and 0 bases from J, with 6 bases in between. The CDR3 sequence: CASSLGAANTGELFF. In nucleotides, the CDR3 is TGCGCCAGCAGCTTGGGGGCAGCGAACACCGGGGAGCTGTTTTTT.

V and J are TRBV19 and TRBJ1-3; D remains ambiguous. Trimming cost V 3 bases and J 2 bases, with 11 bases left between them. The germline gives CDR1 LNHDA, CDR2 SQIVND (reference sequence). The CDR3 loop spans 15 amino acids. As DNA, the CDR3 is TGTGCCAGTAGTATTGGGAGACCGCCTGGAAACACCATATATTTT. Translation: CASSIGRPPGNTIYF.

This clone occurred once. This sequence joins TRBV18 and TRBJ2-7, with D tentatively TRBD1 (6 bases). The germline CDR1 and CDR2 sequences are KGHSH and LQKENI. Trimming left V 5 bases short and J 6 bases short, with 14 bases between. This CDR3 is built from 13 residues. CDR3 region: CASSKIQGFEQYF. The CDR3, as DNA: TGTGCCAGCTCAAAGATACAGGGATTCGAGCAGTACTTC.

This chain connects TRBV28 to TRBJ2-5; 8 nucleotides match TRBD2. After removal of 4 bases from V and 6 bases from J, the junction contained 13 bases not matched to a gene. Per the germline V gene, CDR1 is MDHEN and CDR2 is SYDVKM. The CDR3 is 16 amino acids. The DNA for the CDR3 is TGTGCCAGCAGTTCATCCTTCTCCAGCGGGAGAAAGACCCAGTACTTC. Its protein is CASSSSFSSGRKTQYF.

The chain recombines TRBV6-5 with TRBJ2-4; a weak D match, TRBD1 (6 bases). Deletions cut 8 bases from V and 3 bases from J, with 11 bases between. CDR3 size: 13 residues. CDR1 and CDR2 from the germline V gene are MNHEY and SVGAGI. CDR3 DNA sequence: TGTGCCAGCGGGGGCGGCCTCAAAAACATTCAGTACTTC. Protein product: CASGGGLKNIQYF.

The chain is built from TRBV18 and TRBJ2-7, with TRBD2 matching 15 bases. The length of the CDR3 is 17 residues. In germline, CDR1 is KGHSH, CDR2 LQKENI. V was pared by 3 bases and J by 2 bases, with 5 bases of the junction left unmatched. CDR3 in DNA: TGTGCCAGCTCACCCTCGGGACTAGCGGGAGGAACCTACGAGCAGTACTTC. Its translation: CASSPSGLAGGTYEQYF.